This TCR beta chain was captured by sequencing in a study of T cell repertoires in cytomegalovirus infection. In the case of this clonotype: Its specificity is not known.

Whole-study findings and limits: Of the TCR beta families, the public ones yielded a cumulative frequency that identified carriers of CMV plus the relevant HLA. It was HLA-C-restricted CMV-specific TCR beta clonotypes that dominated the response ex vivo.

Each CDR3 protein is one row after TCRdb ran MiXCR on the reads. The sample holds 250,000 to 300,000 distinct CDR3 sequences, 25% seen once. V lost 5 bases and J 10 bases, leaving 15 bases between the germline ends. Germline CDR1 reads MNHEY; CDR2 reads SVGEGT. The CDR3 covers 12 residues. V usage is TRBV6-2 or TRBV6-3 and J usage is TRBJ2-7; D call uncertain. The source is a human donor in good health (CMV status not recorded). Some clones in this sample may be carry-over from other donors' samples. Specimen: PBMCs. The CDR3 DNA follows: TGTGCCAGCAGTAATCCGTCGGAGATCCAGTACTTC. Translating gives CASSNPSEIQYF.